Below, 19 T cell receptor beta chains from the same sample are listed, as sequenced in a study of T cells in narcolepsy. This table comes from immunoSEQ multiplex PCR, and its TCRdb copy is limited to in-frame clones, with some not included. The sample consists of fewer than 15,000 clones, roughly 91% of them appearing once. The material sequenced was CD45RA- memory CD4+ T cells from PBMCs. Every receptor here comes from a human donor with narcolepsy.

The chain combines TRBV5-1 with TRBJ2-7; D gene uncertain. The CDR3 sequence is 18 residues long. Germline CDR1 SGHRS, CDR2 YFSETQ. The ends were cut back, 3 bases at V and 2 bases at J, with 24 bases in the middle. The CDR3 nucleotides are TGCGCCAGCAGCTCCCTTGGAGTCCAGTCAGCCGAAGCCTACGAGCAGTACTTC. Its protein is CASSSLGVQSAEAYEQYF. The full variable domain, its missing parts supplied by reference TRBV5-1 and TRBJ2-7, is KAGVTQTPRYLIKTRGQQVTLSCSPISGHRSVSWYQQTPGQGLQFLFEYFSETQRNKGNFPGRFSGRQFSNSRSEMNVSTLELGDSALYLCASSSLGVQSAEAYEQYFGPGTRLTVT.

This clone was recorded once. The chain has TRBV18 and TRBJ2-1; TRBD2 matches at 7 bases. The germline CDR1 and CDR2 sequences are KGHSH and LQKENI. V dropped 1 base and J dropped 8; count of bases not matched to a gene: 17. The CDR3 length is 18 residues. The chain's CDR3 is CASSPQAAGGRSPHEQFF. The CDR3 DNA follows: TGTGCCAGCTCACCACAGGCGGCAGGCGGGAGATCCCCCCATGAGCAGTTCTTC.

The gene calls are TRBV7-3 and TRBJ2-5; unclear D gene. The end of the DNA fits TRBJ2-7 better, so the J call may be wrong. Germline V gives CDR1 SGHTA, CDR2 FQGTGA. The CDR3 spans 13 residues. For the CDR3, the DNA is TGTGCCAGCAGCTTAACGTATCAGGCCGAGCAGTACTTC. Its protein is CASSLTYQAEQYF.

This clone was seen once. The CDR3: CASSLWQGANGNYGYTF. The CDR3 DNA is TGTGCCAGCAGCTTATGGCAGGGGGCTAATGGCAACTATGGCTACACCTTC. V usage is TRBV7-9 and J usage is TRBJ1-2; TRBD1 aligns across 8 bases. Germline CDR1 and CDR2: SEHNR and FQNEAQ (reference sequence). The V gene end was trimmed by 2 bases and the J gene end by 2 bases; junction bases not matched to a gene: 10. This CDR3 has 17 amino acids.

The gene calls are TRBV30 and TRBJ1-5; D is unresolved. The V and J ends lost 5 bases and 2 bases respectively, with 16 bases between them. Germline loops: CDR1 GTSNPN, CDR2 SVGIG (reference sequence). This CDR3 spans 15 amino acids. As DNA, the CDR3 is TGTGCCTGGCGAGGGATGGGTTCGGGCAATCAGCCCCAGCATTTT. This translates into CAWRGMGSGNQPQHF.

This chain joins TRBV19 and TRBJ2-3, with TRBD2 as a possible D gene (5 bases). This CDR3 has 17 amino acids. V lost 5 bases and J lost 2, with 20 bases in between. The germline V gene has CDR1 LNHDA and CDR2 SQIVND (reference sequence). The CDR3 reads CASSPAGSIGTTDTQYF. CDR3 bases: TGTGCCAGTAGTCCGGCGGGCTCGATAGGCACCACAGATACGCAGTATTTT.

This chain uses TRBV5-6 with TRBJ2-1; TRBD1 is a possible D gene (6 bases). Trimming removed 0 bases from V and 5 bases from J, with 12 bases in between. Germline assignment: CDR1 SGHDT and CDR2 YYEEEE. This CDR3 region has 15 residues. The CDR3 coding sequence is TGTGCCAGCAGCTTGGGGACAGTCCCAAACAATGAGCAGTTCTTC. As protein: CASSLGTVPNNEQFF.

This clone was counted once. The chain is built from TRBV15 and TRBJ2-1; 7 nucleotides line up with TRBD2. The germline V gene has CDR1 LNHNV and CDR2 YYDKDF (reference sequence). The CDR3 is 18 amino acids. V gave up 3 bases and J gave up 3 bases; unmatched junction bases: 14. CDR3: CATSSGGRPGTNYNEQFF. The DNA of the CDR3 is TGTGCCACCAGCAGCGGAGGTCGTCCCGGGACTAACTACAATGAGCAGTTCTTC. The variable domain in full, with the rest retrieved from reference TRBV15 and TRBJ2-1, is DAMVIQNPRYQVTQFGKPVTLSCSQTLNHNVMYWYQQKSSQAPKLLFHYYDKDFNNEADTPDNFQSRRPNTSFCFLDIRSPGLGDTAMYLCATSSGGRPGTNYNEQFFGPGTRLTVL.

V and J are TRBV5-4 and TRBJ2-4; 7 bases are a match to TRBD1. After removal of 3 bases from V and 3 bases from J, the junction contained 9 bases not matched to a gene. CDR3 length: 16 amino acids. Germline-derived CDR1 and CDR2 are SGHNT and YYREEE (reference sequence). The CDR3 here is CASSSRKGAGKNIQYF. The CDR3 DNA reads TGTGCCAGCAGCTCCCGGAAGGGGGCAGGCAAAAACATTCAGTACTTC.

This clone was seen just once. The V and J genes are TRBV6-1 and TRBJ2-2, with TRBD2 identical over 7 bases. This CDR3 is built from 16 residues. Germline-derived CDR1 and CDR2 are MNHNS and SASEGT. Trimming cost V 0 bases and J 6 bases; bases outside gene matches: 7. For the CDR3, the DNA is TGTGCCAGCAGTGAAGCCCCTCTAGCGGCCGCCGGGGAGCTGTTTTTT. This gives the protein CASSEAPLAAAGELFF.

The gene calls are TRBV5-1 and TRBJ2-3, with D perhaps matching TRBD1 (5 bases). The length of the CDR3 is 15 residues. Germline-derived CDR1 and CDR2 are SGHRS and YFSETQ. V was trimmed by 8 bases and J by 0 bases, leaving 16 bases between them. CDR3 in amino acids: CASKRGRISTDTQYF. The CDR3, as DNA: TGCGCCAGTAAAAGGGGTCGCATTAGCACAGATACGCAGTATTTT.

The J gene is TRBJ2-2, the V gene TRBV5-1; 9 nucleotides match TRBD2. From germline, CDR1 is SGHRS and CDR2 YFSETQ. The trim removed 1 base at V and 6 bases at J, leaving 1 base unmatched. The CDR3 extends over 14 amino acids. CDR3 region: CASSLQREAGELFF. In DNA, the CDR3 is TGCGCCAGCAGCTTGCAGCGGGAGGCCGGGGAGCTGTTTTTT. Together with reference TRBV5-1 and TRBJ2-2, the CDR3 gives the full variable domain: KAGVTQTPRYLIKTRGQQVTLSCSPISGHRSVSWYQQTPGQGLQFLFEYFSETQRNKGNFPGRFSGRQFSNSRSEMNVSTLELGDSALYLCASSLQREAGELFFGEGSRLTVL.

The DNA of the CDR3 is TGTGCCAGCAGCAGGGGTTGGCCTAACTATGGCTACACCTTC. Its protein product is CASSRGWPNYGYTF. The chain has TRBV6-6 and TRBJ1-2; a possible D gene is TRBD1 (6 bases). The CDR3 length is 14 residues. CDR1 and CDR2 from the germline V gene are MNHNY and SVGAGI (reference sequence). The ends were cut back, 6 bases at V and 0 bases at J, with 11 bases in the middle.

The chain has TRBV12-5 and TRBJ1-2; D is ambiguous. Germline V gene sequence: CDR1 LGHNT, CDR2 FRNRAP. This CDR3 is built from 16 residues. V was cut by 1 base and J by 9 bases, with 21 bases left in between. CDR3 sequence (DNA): TGTGCTAGTGGTTTGGGATCACAGACGTTCGCAAATCGCTACACCTTC. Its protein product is CASGLGSQTFANRYTF.

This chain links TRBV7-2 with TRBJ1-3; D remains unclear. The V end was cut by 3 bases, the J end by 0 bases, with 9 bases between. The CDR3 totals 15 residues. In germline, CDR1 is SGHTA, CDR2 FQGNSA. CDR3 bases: TGTGCCAGCAGCTTCTACCCAAGCTCTGGAAACACCATATATTTT. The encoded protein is CASSFYPSSGNTIYF.

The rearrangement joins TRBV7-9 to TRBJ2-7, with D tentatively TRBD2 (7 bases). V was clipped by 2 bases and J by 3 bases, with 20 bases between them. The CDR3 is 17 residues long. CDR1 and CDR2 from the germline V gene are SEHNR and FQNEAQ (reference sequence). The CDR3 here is CASSLSGRGQKGYEQYF. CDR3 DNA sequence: TGTGCCAGCAGCTTAAGCGGGCGGGGGCAAAAAGGCTACGAGCAGTACTTC.

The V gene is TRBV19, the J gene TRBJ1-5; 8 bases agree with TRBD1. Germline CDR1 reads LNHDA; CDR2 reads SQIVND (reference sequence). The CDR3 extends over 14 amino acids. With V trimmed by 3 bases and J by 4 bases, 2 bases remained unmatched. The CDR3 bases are TGTGCCAGTAGTATCGACAGGGGTAATCAGCCCCAGCATTTT. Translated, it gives CASSIDRGNQPQHF.

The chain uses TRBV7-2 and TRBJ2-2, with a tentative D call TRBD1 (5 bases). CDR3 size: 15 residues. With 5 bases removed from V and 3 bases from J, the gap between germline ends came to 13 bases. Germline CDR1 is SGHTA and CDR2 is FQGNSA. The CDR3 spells CASSPQGSDTGELFF. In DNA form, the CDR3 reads TGTGCCAGCAGCCCCCAGGGATCAGACACCGGGGAGCTGTTTTTT.

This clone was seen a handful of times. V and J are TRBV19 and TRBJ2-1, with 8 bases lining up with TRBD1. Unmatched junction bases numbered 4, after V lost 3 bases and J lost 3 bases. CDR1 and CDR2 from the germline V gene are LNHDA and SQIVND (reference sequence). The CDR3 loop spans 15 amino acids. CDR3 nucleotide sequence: TGTGCCAGTAGTATGGGACAGGAGAACTACAATGAGCAGTTCTTC. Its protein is CASSMGQENYNEQFF. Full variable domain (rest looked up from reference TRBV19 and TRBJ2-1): DGGITQSPKYLFRKEGQNVTLSCEQNLNHDAMYWYRQDPGQGLRLIYYSQIVNDFQKGDIAEGYSVSREKKESFPLTVTSAQKNPTAFYLCASSMGQENYNEQFFGPGTRLTVL.